The sample holds a few counts of the clone carrying this T cell receptor beta chain. Its target is unknown. V was pared by 5 bases and J by 3 bases, with 13 bases of the junction left unmatched. The CDR3 covers 18 residues. Germline CDR1 and CDR2: SGHVS and FQNEAQ. The entry originates in a study of early T cells in non-severe SARS-CoV-2 infection. Study observations and caveats: VDJdb-based matching was biased toward anti-spike CD8 responses and missed private and CD4 specificities.

Unique molecular identifier tags were affixed to discrete cDNA molecules. TCRdb ran MiXCR on the 5' RACE reads and lists one entry per CDR3 protein. The repertoire holds around 82,000 distinct CDR3 sequences, more than 10% seen once, with about 3.4% in the top ten. Input material: whole blood. This clonotype was sampled from an adult who was a healthcare worker with PCR-confirmed SARS-CoV-2 infection or an uninfected control (not recorded which). The chain employs TRBV7-8 and TRBJ2-3; 11 positions match TRBD2. The CDR3 region has the DNA TGTGCCAGCAGCCGATTCTCCGGGCCTAGCGGGAGGACAGATACGCAGTATTTT. This sequence encodes CASSRFSGPSGRTDTQYF. The variable domain in full, with the rest retrieved from reference TRBV7-8 and TRBJ2-3, is GAGVSQSPRYKVAKRGQDVALRCDPISGHVSLFWYQQALGQGPEFLTYFQNEAQLDKSGLPSDRFFAERPEGSVSTLKIQRTQQEDSAVYLCASSRFSGPSGRTDTQYFGPGTRLTVL.